These T cell receptor beta chains were read from a single sample in a study of blood T cells in healthy people across ages. MiXCR, run by TCRdb on the 5' RACE reads, gives a single entry per CDR3 protein. This sample has over 500,000 distinct CDR3 sequences, with roughly half found just once. Sequences were obtained from blood. These TCRs come from an elderly woman in good health. Each CDR3 is given with its conserved first and last residue. Fields, in order: J gene, V gene, clone size, D gene, CDR3 DNA, CDR3 protein. The D gene is left open where the match is weak. Size is omitted from some rows. Given values are once, few, many or a class for expanded clones.

J gene: TRBJ2-1; V gene: TRBV29-1; clone size: many; D gene: NA; CDR3 DNA: TGCAGCGTTGGGCCGGGAAGATTGGGTTACTACAATGAGCAGTTCTTC; CDR3 protein: CSVGPGRLGYYNEQFF
J gene: TRBJ2-7; V gene: TRBV4-1; clone size: NA; D gene: NA; CDR3 DNA: TGCGCCAGCAGCCAAGGGACGGAGGGGCCGGACTCCTACGAGCAGTACTTC; CDR3 protein: CASSQGTEGPDSYEQYF
J gene: TRBJ1-2; V gene: TRBV2; clone size: NA; D gene: TRBD1; CDR3 DNA: TGTGCCAGCAGGGAGGACAGGGGGTCCTATGGCTACACCTTC; CDR3 protein: CASREDRGSYGYTF
J gene: TRBJ1-1; V gene: TRBV7-9; clone size: NA; D gene: NA; CDR3 DNA: TGTGCCAGCAGCCCGGGACACTTTCTCGCTGAAGCTTTCTTT; CDR3 protein: CASSPGHFLAEAFF
J gene: TRBJ2-3; V gene: TRBV24-1; clone size: many; D gene: TRBD2; CDR3 DNA: TGTGCCACCAGTGATCATCGACTAGCGGGGGCGGCAGATACGCAGTATTTT; CDR3 protein: CATSDHRLAGAADTQYF
J gene: TRBJ1-5; V gene: TRBV7-9; clone size: many; D gene: TRBD1; CDR3 DNA: TGTGCCAGCGAGGAGGCTGGAGGTGGGAAGGGGGCCTTTTTTAAGCCCCAGCATTTT; CDR3 protein: CASEEAGGGKGAFFKPQHF
J gene: TRBJ1-4; V gene: TRBV5-1; clone size: NA; D gene: NA; CDR3 DNA: TGCGCCAGCAGCCGCTCGGAGGTAGCTAATGAAAAACTGTTTTTT; CDR3 protein: CASSRSEVANEKLFF
J gene: TRBJ1-1; V gene: TRBV12-5; clone size: NA; D gene: TRBD1; CDR3 DNA: TGTGCTAGTGGTCCAGGGGGTCAGAACACTGAAGCTTTCTTT; CDR3 protein: CASGPGGQNTEAFF
J gene: TRBJ2-7; V gene: TRBV3-1; clone size: many; D gene: NA; CDR3 DNA: TGTGCCAGCAGCCACGAGCGGACTATGCAGTACTTC; CDR3 protein: CASSHERTMQYF
J gene: TRBJ2-2; V gene: TRBV19; clone size: NA; D gene: TRBD1; CDR3 DNA: TGTGCCAGTAGTATAGTGGCAGGGGGTCCCGGGGAGCTGTTTTTT; CDR3 protein: CASSIVAGGPGELFF
J gene: TRBJ2-3; V gene: TRBV11-2; clone size: many; D gene: NA; CDR3 DNA: TGTGCCAGCAGCTTCACCCTCGATACGCAGTATTTT; CDR3 protein: CASSFTLDTQYF
J gene: TRBJ2-1; V gene: TRBV14; clone size: many; D gene: NA; CDR3 DNA: TGTGCCAGCAGCCAATATAGAAGCGTTTCGTACAATGAGCAGTTCTTC; CDR3 protein: CASSQYRSVSYNEQFF
J gene: TRBJ2-6; V gene: TRBV4-3; clone size: few; D gene: NA; CDR3 DNA: TGCGCCAGCAGCCAAGATAAGGGTAGCGCCAACTCTGGGGCCAACGTCCTGACTTTC; CDR3 protein: CASSQDKGSANSGANVLTF
J gene: TRBJ1-1; V gene: TRBV5-1; clone size: NA; D gene: NA; CDR3 DNA: TGCGCCAGCGGCCTAAACAGTGCTGGGGCCACTGAAGCTTTCTTT; CDR3 protein: CASGLNSAGATEAFF
J gene: TRBJ2-2; V gene: TRBV10-3; clone size: many; D gene: TRBD2; CDR3 DNA: TGTGCCATCAGTGCGGGACTAGCGACGAACACCGGGGAGCTGTTTTTT; CDR3 protein: CAISAGLATNTGELFF
J gene: TRBJ2-7; V gene: TRBV20-1; clone size: few; D gene: NA; CDR3 DNA: TGCAGTGCTAGCCGGATCTCATCCGAGCAGTACTTC; CDR3 protein: CSASRISSEQYF
J gene: TRBJ2-1; V gene: TRBV24-1; clone size: many; D gene: TRBD1; CDR3 DNA: TGTGCCACCAGTGATACCCGGACAGGGGTCAATGAGCAGTTCTTC; CDR3 protein: CATSDTRTGVNEQFF
J gene: TRBJ2-1; V gene: TRBV9; clone size: few; D gene: NA; CDR3 DNA: TGTGCCAGCAGCCGAGACTATCCTGAGCAGTTCTTC; CDR3 protein: CASSRDYPEQFF
J gene: TRBJ2-1; V gene: TRBV7-3; clone size: NA; D gene: NA; CDR3 DNA: TGTGCCAGCACTCCAGGGCATTACAATGAGCAGTTCTTC; CDR3 protein: CASTPGHYNEQFF
J gene: TRBJ2-7; V gene: TRBV28; clone size: many; D gene: NA; CDR3 DNA: TGTGCCAGCAGTGATCCGGGCTCCTACGAGCAGTACTTC; CDR3 protein: CASSDPGSYEQYF
J gene: TRBJ2-7; V gene: TRBV27; clone size: NA; D gene: NA; CDR3 DNA: TGTGCCAGTGCCGCCCCGAGCTCCTACGAGCAGTACTTC; CDR3 protein: CASAAPSSYEQYF
J gene: TRBJ2-1; V gene: TRBV7-9; clone size: many; D gene: TRBD1; CDR3 DNA: TGTGCCAGCAGCGCGCGACAGGGCCGGATTGACAATGAGCAGTTCTTC; CDR3 protein: CASSARQGRIDNEQFF
J gene: TRBJ2-4; V gene: TRBV20-1; clone size: NA; D gene: NA; CDR3 DNA: TGCAGTGCTAGAGATTTGGTAGTTGGTGACATTCAGTACTTC; CDR3 protein: CSARDLVVGDIQYF
J gene: TRBJ2-3; V gene: TRBV2; clone size: many; D gene: TRBD2; CDR3 DNA: TGTGCCAGCAGTGTGGCGGGAGTAGGACCAGATACGCAGTATTTT; CDR3 protein: CASSVAGVGPDTQYF
J gene: TRBJ2-3; V gene: TRBV12-3/TRBV12-4; clone size: many; D gene: NA; CDR3 DNA: TGTGCCAGCAGTATTCTAGATACGCAGTATTTT; CDR3 protein: CASSILDTQYF
J gene: TRBJ2-7; V gene: TRBV7-2; clone size: many; D gene: NA; CDR3 DNA: TGTGCCAGCAGCCAAGGGACAATGAGGACCTACGAGCAGTACTTC; CDR3 protein: CASSQGTMRTYEQYF
J gene: TRBJ2-1; V gene: TRBV19; clone size: NA; D gene: TRBD2; CDR3 DNA: TGTGCCAGTAGTAATATACGGGGGGGTGTGCAGTTCTTC; CDR3 protein: CASSNIRGGVQFF
J gene: TRBJ2-7; V gene: TRBV15; clone size: NA; D gene: TRBD2; CDR3 DNA: TGTGCCACCAGCGCTTTGCGGGGGGATCGGAACGAGCAGTACTTC; CDR3 protein: CATSALRGDRNEQYF
J gene: TRBJ2-5; V gene: TRBV12-3/TRBV12-4; clone size: many; D gene: NA; CDR3 DNA: TGTGCCAGCAGTTTTATGACAGCAAAAGAGACCCAGTACTTC; CDR3 protein: CASSFMTAKETQYF
J gene: TRBJ2-5; V gene: TRBV30; clone size: NA; D gene: TRBD1; CDR3 DNA: TGTGCCTGGGGGACCGTGGACAGGGGTTTGCACAATGAGCAGTACTTC; CDR3 protein: CAWGTVDRGLHNEQYF
J gene: TRBJ2-3; V gene: TRBV24-1; clone size: many; D gene: TRBD2; CDR3 DNA: TGTGCCACCAGTGAACTAACTAGCGGGAACACAGATACGCAGTATTTT; CDR3 protein: CATSELTSGNTDTQYF
J gene: TRBJ2-3; V gene: TRBV30; clone size: NA; D gene: NA; CDR3 DNA: TGTGCCTGGAGTAGGGGTCGGGGGCAAGATACGCAGTATTTT; CDR3 protein: CAWSRGRGQDTQYF
J gene: TRBJ2-7; V gene: TRBV25-1; clone size: NA; D gene: NA; CDR3 DNA: TGTGCCAGCAGTGCCCTTCCGAGCTACGAGCAGTACTTC; CDR3 protein: CASSALPSYEQYF
J gene: TRBJ2-5; V gene: TRBV10-3; clone size: many; D gene: NA; CDR3 DNA: TGTGCCATCAGTGTCATGCAGGGTACCAAAGAGACCCAGTACTTC; CDR3 protein: CAISVMQGTKETQYF
J gene: TRBJ1-3; V gene: TRBV12-3/TRBV12-4; clone size: NA; D gene: NA; CDR3 DNA: TGTGCCAGCAGATACCGGGACTCTGGAAACACCATATATTTT; CDR3 protein: CASRYRDSGNTIYF
J gene: TRBJ1-1; V gene: TRBV20-1; clone size: NA; D gene: TRBD1; CDR3 DNA: TGCAGTGCCAACCAAGCGTTAAACAGGGGTGAAGCTTTCTTT; CDR3 protein: CSANQALNRGEAFF
J gene: TRBJ1-5; V gene: TRBV15; clone size: NA; D gene: NA; CDR3 DNA: TGTGCCACCAGCAGCGCTGGCGGGGGGGCCTATAGTCAGCCCCAGCATTTT; CDR3 protein: CATSSAGGGAYSQPQHF
J gene: TRBJ2-7; V gene: TRBV25-1; clone size: once; D gene: NA; CDR3 DNA: TGTGCCAGCAGAGCCTCGACAGTCTCCTACGAGCAGTACTTC; CDR3 protein: CASRASTVSYEQYF
J gene: TRBJ2-1; V gene: TRBV29-1; clone size: many; D gene: NA; CDR3 DNA: TGCAGCGTATCTAGCGACTACAATGAGCAGTTCTTC; CDR3 protein: CSVSSDYNEQFF
J gene: TRBJ1-4; V gene: TRBV2; clone size: NA; D gene: NA; CDR3 DNA: TGTGCCAGCAACTCCTGGAACCTTAATGAAAAACTGTTTTTT; CDR3 protein: CASNSWNLNEKLFF
J gene: TRBJ2-1; V gene: TRBV2; clone size: many; D gene: TRBD2; CDR3 DNA: TGTGCCAGCAGGGAGCAGCTAGCGGGAGCGGGTGAGCAGTTCTTC; CDR3 protein: CASREQLAGAGEQFF
J gene: TRBJ2-7; V gene: TRBV7-3; clone size: many; D gene: NA; CDR3 DNA: TGTGCCAGCAGCTTATCAGGCAGGGGATCCGAGCAGTACTTC; CDR3 protein: CASSLSGRGSEQYF
J gene: TRBJ1-2; V gene: TRBV7-2; clone size: many; D gene: TRBD1; CDR3 DNA: TGTGCCAGCAGCTTAGCGGCAGGGGGCTGGGATGGCTACACCTTC; CDR3 protein: CASSLAAGGWDGYTF
J gene: TRBJ1-5; V gene: TRBV2; clone size: NA; D gene: NA; CDR3 DNA: TGTGCCAGCATGCGGGATAGCAATCAGCCCGAGCATTTT; CDR3 protein: CASMRDSNQPEHF
J gene: TRBJ1-5; V gene: TRBV2; clone size: NA; D gene: TRBD1; CDR3 DNA: TGTGCCAGCAGCCCCGACAGGGCTGGCAATCAGCCCCAGCATTTT; CDR3 protein: CASSPDRAGNQPQHF
J gene: TRBJ1-2; V gene: TRBV2; clone size: NA; D gene: TRBD1; CDR3 DNA: TGTGCCAGCAGTGCCTTGGGACAGGGGGCAAATGGCTACACCTTC; CDR3 protein: CASSALGQGANGYTF
J gene: TRBJ2-5; V gene: TRBV28; clone size: many; D gene: TRBD1; CDR3 DNA: TGTGCCAGCAGCGAAAACCCGGGACAGAGACCTATACGAGCAGGAGAGCAGTACTTC; CDR3 protein: CASSENPGQRPIRAGEQYF
J gene: TRBJ2-1; V gene: TRBV21-1; clone size: many; D gene: NA; CDR3 DNA: TGTGCCAGCAGCCACACTCTAGGACGTACTAGCGGGAGGGTTGGGCAGTTCTTC; CDR3 protein: CASSHTLGRTSGRVGQFF
J gene: TRBJ2-4; V gene: TRBV7-9; clone size: few; D gene: NA; CDR3 DNA: TGTGCCAGCAGCTTTAAGGGCGGTCGGGAGCAGTACTTC; CDR3 protein: CASSFKGGREQYF
J gene: TRBJ2-3; V gene: TRBV7-2; clone size: many; D gene: TRBD2; CDR3 DNA: TGTGCCAGCAGCTTAGGGACTAGCGGGGCCAACAATAGAGATACGCAGTATTTT; CDR3 protein: CASSLGTSGANNRDTQYF